The sequence of this TCR beta chain was determined in a study of cytomegalovirus exposure and HLA in healthy donors. This clone was seen just once. Trimming took 8 bases from V and 7 from J, leaving 26 bases between them. Germline loops: CDR1 SGHVS, CDR2 FNYEAQ. This CDR3 comprises 16 residues. The study ran its PCR with 60 Vbeta and 13 Jbeta primers. The repertoire was sequenced with immunoSEQ multiplex PCR; TCRdb's copy has only in-frame clones and lacks some. This sample has tens of thousands of clones, with around 49% found just once. Healthy bone marrow donors made up the cohort. This TCR derives from a woman aged 40 to 50 in good health and CMV-seropositive. The sample comprised PBMCs. The chain has TRBV7-6 and TRBJ2-5; D possibly corresponds to TRBD2 (6 bases). CDR3 region: CASSTEWRDPAGTQYF. In DNA form, the CDR3 reads TGTGCCAGCTCAACCGAGTGGAGGGACCCCGCTGGGACCCAGTACTTC.